Each of the 3 T cell receptor beta chains below was sequenced from the same sample in a study of immune heterogeneity within non-small cell lung tumors. The TCR beta CDR3 region was amplified by multiplex PCR employing 32 V and 13 J primers. TCRdb reprocessed the multiplex PCR reads via MiXCR and lists one record per CDR3 protein. The sample lists 20,000 to 25,000 distinct CDR3 sequences; around a quarter were seen once. As template, the study used bulk tumor genomic DNA at about 540 ng per sample. Surgery yielded several widely spaced biopsies per primary tumor. It was patients with untreated, newly diagnosed non-small cell lung cancer who underwent curative surgery. Sequenced: lung tumor tissue. These receptors were taken from a man aged 35 to 55 with non-small cell lung cancer.

Comments on this clonotype: This clone may be a read error of a much larger clone one base away. The chain combines TRBV12-3 or TRBV12-4 with TRBJ1-6; D unclear. The CDR3 contains 14 residues. The V end was cut by 3 bases, the J end by 4 bases, with 7 bases between. The CDR3 loop is CASSLAGYNSPLHF. In DNA form, the CDR3 reads TGTGCCAGCAGTTTGGCAGGTTATAATTCACCCCTCCACTTT.

This clonotype was found a few times. The chain uses TRBV19 and TRBJ1-5, with unresolved D. CDR1 is LNHDA and CDR2 is SQIVND in the germline V gene (reference sequence). Trimming stripped 3 bases from V and 1 base from J, with 16 bases between. CDR3 length equals 17 residues. This chain's CDR3 is CASSIRPGAESNQPQHF. CDR3 nucleotide sequence: TGTGCCAGTAGTATCCGCCCAGGCGCAGAAAGCAATCAGCCCCAGCATTTT.

This clonotype was picked up a small number of times. V gene TRBV15 combines with J gene TRBJ2-5; TRBD2 matches 10 bases. The CDR3 consists of 15 residues. V lost 5 bases and J lost 3; bases outside the gene matches: 6. Per germline, CDR1 LNHNV and CDR2 YYDKDF (reference sequence). CDR3 sequence (DNA): TGTGCCACCAGCCGTGGGACTAGCGTAGAAGAGACCCAGTACTTC. It encodes CATSRGTSVEETQYF.